The entry that follows covers one T cell receptor beta chain sequence. In terms of age and location, participants ranged from about 18 to 100 years and lived in under 30 US areas. Cohort assignment relied on participant-reported clinical history. Clones were read by immunoSEQ multiplex PCR, and TCRdb kept only the in-frame ones, dropping some. This sample yields approximately 350,000 clones, of which roughly 87% are seen a single time; approximately 3.1% belongs to the top ten. The record originates from a study of blood T cell repertoires in COVID-19. On the study more broadly: Both acute and convalescent COVID-19 samples were obtained from the United States, Italy and Spain.

The CDR3 contains 18 residues. Per germline, CDR1 MDHEN and CDR2 SYDVKM. With 0 bases clipped from V and 0 bases from J, the junction kept 7 bases outside the gene matches. This receptor was obtained from a woman aged 30 to 39 who had recovered from COVID-19. The sample comprised PBMCs or T cells enriched from blood (not recorded which). The V gene is TRBV28, the J gene TRBJ2-1, with TRBD2 matching 8 bases. The CDR3 DNA is TGTGCCAGCAGTTTATGGACTAGCGTCATTAGCTCCTACAATGAGCAGTTCTTC. Protein sequence: CASSLWTSVISSYNEQFF.